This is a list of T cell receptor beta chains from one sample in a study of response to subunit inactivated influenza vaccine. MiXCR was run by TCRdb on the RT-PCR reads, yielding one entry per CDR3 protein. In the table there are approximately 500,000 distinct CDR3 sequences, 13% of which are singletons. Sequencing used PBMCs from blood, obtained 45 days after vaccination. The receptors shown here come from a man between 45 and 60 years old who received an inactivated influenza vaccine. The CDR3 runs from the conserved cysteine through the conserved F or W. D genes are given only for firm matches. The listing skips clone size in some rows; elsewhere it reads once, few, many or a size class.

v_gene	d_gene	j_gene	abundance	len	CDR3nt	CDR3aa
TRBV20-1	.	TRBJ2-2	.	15	TGCAGTGCAAAAAGGCGGGGCCGTATGACCGGGGAGCTGTTTTTT	CSAKRRGRMTGELFF
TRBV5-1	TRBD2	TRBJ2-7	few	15	TGCGCCAGCAGCTCCTTAGCGGGAAAGGGACTCGAGCAGTACTTC	CASSSLAGKGLEQYF
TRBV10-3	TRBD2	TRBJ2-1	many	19	TGTGCCATCAGCCCCCTTTCTTCTAGCGGGGGGGCAGGATACAATGAGCAGTTCTTC	CAISPLSSSGGAGYNEQFF
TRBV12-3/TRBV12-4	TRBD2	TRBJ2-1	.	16	TGTGCCAGCAGTTTAGGGAGGGCGGGGGCCTACAATGAGCAGTTCTTC	CASSLGRAGAYNEQFF
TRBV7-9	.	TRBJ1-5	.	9	TGTAACTGGGGTCAGCCCCAGCATTTT	CNWGQPQHF
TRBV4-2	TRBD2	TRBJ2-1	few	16	TGTGCCAGCAGCCAAGGGCCTAGCGGGAGTTTCGGTGAGCAGTTCTTC	CASSQGPSGSFGEQFF
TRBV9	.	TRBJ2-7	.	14	TGTGCCAGCAGCGTCTCTGGGTTGGCGTTCGAGCAGTACTTC	CASSVSGLAFEQYF
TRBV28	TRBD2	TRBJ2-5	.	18	TGTGCCAGCAGTTTATTTCCCCCACTAGCGGGGGGGCAGGAGACCCAGTACTTC	CASSLFPPLAGGQETQYF
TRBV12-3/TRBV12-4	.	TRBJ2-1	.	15	TGTGCCAGCAGCCGGTCAGGGGTCGATGCCGGGGAGCAGTTCTTC	CASSRSGVDAGEQFF
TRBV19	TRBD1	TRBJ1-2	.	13	TGTGCCAGTAGCCGGGGACAGGGAGGAGGCTACACCTTC	CASSRGQGGGYTF
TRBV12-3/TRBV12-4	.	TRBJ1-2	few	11	TGTGCCTCTGGAGGGGCGCCTGGCTACACCTTC	CASGGAPGYTF
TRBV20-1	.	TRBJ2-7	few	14	TGCAGTGCTAGAGATTCCGCTAGCACCTACGAGCAGTACTTC	CSARDSASTYEQYF
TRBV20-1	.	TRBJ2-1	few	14	TGCAGTGCCGGGACGGCCGGCTCCTACAATGAGCAGTTCTTC	CSAGTAGSYNEQFF
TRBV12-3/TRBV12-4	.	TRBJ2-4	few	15	TGTGCCAGCAGTCCAAATCGGGGGGCGAAAAACATTCAGTACTTC	CASSPNRGAKNIQYF
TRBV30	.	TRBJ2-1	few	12	TGTGCCTGGAGTTATGGGGACTGGAAGCAGTTCTTC	CAWSYGDWKQFF
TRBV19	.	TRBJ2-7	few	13	TGTGCCAGTAGTGTACGGATAAGCTACGAGCAGTACTTC	CASSVRISYEQYF
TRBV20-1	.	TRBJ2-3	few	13	TGCAGTGCTAGGGGCAGGAGCACAGATACGCAGTATTTT	CSARGRSTDTQYF
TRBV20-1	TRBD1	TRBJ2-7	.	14	TGCAGTGCTAGGGTGGACAGGGGAGTCTACGAGCAGTACTTC	CSARVDRGVYEQYF
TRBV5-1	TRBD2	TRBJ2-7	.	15	TGCGCCAGCAGCGGGGGGACTAGCGGATCCTACGAGCAGTACTTC	CASSGGTSGSYEQYF
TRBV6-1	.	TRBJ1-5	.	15	TGTGCCAGCAGTCCGACCATAGGGGCTTATCAGCCCCAGCATTTT	CASSPTIGAYQPQHF
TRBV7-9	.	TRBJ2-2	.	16	TGTGCCAGCAGCTTAGAAGGGGGTATGAGGACCGGGGAGCTGTTTTTT	CASSLEGGMRTGELFF
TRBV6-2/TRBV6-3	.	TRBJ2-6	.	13	TGTGCCAGCGAGGTTGGCGGGGCCAACGTCCTGACTTTC	CASEVGGANVLTF
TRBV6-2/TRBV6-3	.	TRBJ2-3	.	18	TGTGCCAGCAGTTACTCGATGGCTGACCCCGCGGGGACAGATACGCAGTATTTT	CASSYSMADPAGTDTQYF
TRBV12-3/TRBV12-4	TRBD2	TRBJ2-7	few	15	TGTGCCAGCAGTAGAGGACTAGCGGGAGCCCACGAGCAGTACTTC	CASSRGLAGAHEQYF
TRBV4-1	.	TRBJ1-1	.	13	TGCGCCAGCAGCATAGCAGAAGTCAGTGAAGCTTTCTTT	CASSIAEVSEAFF
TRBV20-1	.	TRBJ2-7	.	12	TGCAGTGGGGAGGTAGAGGATTACGAGCAGTACTTC	CSGEVEDYEQYF
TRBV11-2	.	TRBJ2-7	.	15	TGTGCCAGCAGCTTAGAACCAGGGAACTCCTACGAGCAGTACTTC	CASSLEPGNSYEQYF
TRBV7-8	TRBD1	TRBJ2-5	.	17	TGTGCCAGCAGCCAGTACATACGACAGGGGCCCCAAGAGACCCAGTACTTC	CASSQYIRQGPQETQYF
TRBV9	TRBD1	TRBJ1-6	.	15	TGTGCCAGCAGCGGGGGACAGGGAATGGGTTCACCCCTCCACTTT	CASSGGQGMGSPLHF
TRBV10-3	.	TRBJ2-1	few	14	TGTGCCATCAGTGAGTCCGAACAGCTCAATGAGCAGTTCTTC	CAISESEQLNEQFF
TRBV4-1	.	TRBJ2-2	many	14	TGCGCCACCAGACGGGGTTTTCTCGCCGGGGAGCTGTTTTTT	CATRRGFLAGELFF
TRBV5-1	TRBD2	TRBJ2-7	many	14	TGCGCCAGCAGCTCGAGTAGCGGGGGCTACGAGCAGTACTTC	CASSSSSGGYEQYF